Listed here are 29 T cell receptor beta chains from one sample, sequenced in a study of T cell responses to AZD1222 COVID-19 vaccine. This table comes from immunoSEQ multiplex PCR, and its TCRdb copy is limited to in-frame clones, with some not included. Of roughly 150,000 clones in the sample, about 85% were seen once. Sample: peripheral blood, taken after recovery from COVID-19. The origin of the receptors is an adult who had recovered from COVID-19.

The chain couples TRBV12-3 or TRBV12-4 to TRBJ1-1, with D hard to call. CDR3 size: 12 residues. The germline V and J ends were trimmed by 6 bases and 2 bases, with 7 bases remaining between them. In nucleotides, the CDR3 is TGTGCCAGCAGCCGGGTTAACACTGAAGCTTTCTTT. Protein: CASSRVNTEAFF.

The chain uses TRBV12-3 or TRBV12-4 and TRBJ1-2; D uncertain. CDR3 size: 11 residues. The V end was cut by 8 bases, the J end by 10 bases, with 14 bases between. CDR3: CASLGHRDYTF. The CDR3, as DNA: TGTGCCAGCTTAGGGCATCGGGACTACACCTTC.

The V and J genes are TRBV9 and TRBJ1-3; D possibly corresponds to TRBD1 (5 bases). This CDR3 has 13 residues. Per germline, CDR1 SGDLS and CDR2 YYNGEE. With 6 bases removed from V and 4 bases from J, the gap between germline ends came to 11 bases. In nucleotides, the CDR3 is TGTGCCAGCAACGAGGGGCCGGGAAACACCATATATTTT. It specifies CASNEGPGNTIYF.

The rearrangement links TRBV28 to TRBJ1-1; 8 bases align to TRBD1. Germline V lookup: CDR1 MDHEN, CDR2 SYDVKM. This CDR3 is 15 amino acids long. V lost 6 bases and J lost 4; bases outside the gene matches: 10. CDR3 amino acids: CASSQIGQGRTEAFF. CDR3 nucleotide sequence: TGTGCCAGCAGCCAAATCGGACAGGGACGCACTGAAGCTTTCTTT. Using reference TRBV28 and TRBJ1-1 for the parts outside the CDR3, the full variable domain is DVKVTQSSRYLVKRTGEKVFLECVQDMDHENMFWYRQDPGLGLRLIYFSYDVKMKEKGDIPEGYSVSREKKERFSLILESASTNQTSMYLCASSQIGQGRTEAFFGQGTRLTVV.

The chain employs TRBV4-1 and TRBJ2-7; 9 nucleotides line up with TRBD1. Germline V gene data show CDR1 as MGHRA and CDR2 as YSYEKL. The CDR3 covers 17 residues. The junction had 14 bases not matched to a gene; V was cut back by 4 bases and J by 4 bases. This CDR3 is CASSRTLGTGSEYEQYF. CDR3 nucleotide sequence: TGCGCCAGCAGCCGTACCCTCGGGACAGGGAGTGAGTACGAGCAGTACTTC.

J is TRBJ2-1 and V is TRBV13; TRBD2 aligns across 10 bases. CDR1 and CDR2 (germline): PRHDT, FYEKMQ (reference sequence). This CDR3 is built from 16 residues. Trimming cost V 2 bases and J 5 bases; bases outside gene matches: 6. CDR3 loop: CASSLLTSGVDNEQFF. The CDR3 bases are TGTGCCAGCAGCTTATTAACTAGCGGGGTGGACAATGAGCAGTTCTTC.

This chain connects TRBV10-2 to TRBJ1-2, with no clear D. Trimming removed 10 bases from V and 3 bases from J, with 15 bases in between. The CDR3 has 13 amino acids. Germline V CDR1 and CDR2: WSHSY, SAAADI. CDR3 protein: CATMIRRDYGYTF. The CDR3 nucleotides read TGCGCCACCATGATAAGGCGAGACTATGGCTACACCTTC.

The V call is TRBV10-3, the J call TRBJ2-5, with no clear D. This CDR3 is 14 amino acids long. Germline CDR1 reads ENHRY; CDR2 reads SYGVKD. V was cut by 3 bases and J by 1 base, with 9 bases left in between. This CDR3 is CAISDRRIQETQYF. CDR3 coding DNA: TGTGCCATCAGTGATCGTCGTATCCAAGAGACCCAGTACTTC.

The chain joins TRBV6-5 to TRBJ1-4; a possible D gene is TRBD1 (5 bases). Germline V CDR1 and CDR2: MNHEY, SVGAGI. Trimming cost V 11 bases and J 0 bases, with 13 bases left between them. The CDR3 covers 14 residues. DNA of the CDR3: TGTGCCTCCACAAGGGGACCAACTAATGAAAAACTGTTTTTT. Protein product: CASTRGPTNEKLFF.

This clone was recorded once. The chain links TRBV21-1 to TRBJ2-7; the table assigns TRBD2, which was not confirmed against the DNA. TRBV21-1 is a pseudogene. This CDR3 contains 15 residues. CDR3 DNA sequence: TGTGCCAGCACCCCTACTAGCGGGAGTCTCCACGAGCAGTACTTC. It is translated as CASTPTSGSLHEQYF.

This clone was seen a few times. CDR3 sequence: CATHRGTNTEAFF. The CDR3 DNA reads TGTGCCACGCACAGGGGGACGAACACTGAAGCTTTCTTT. The gene calls are TRBV27 and TRBJ1-1, with TRBD1 matching over 8 bases. Trimming took 10 bases from V and 1 from J; bases not matched to a gene: 5. The CDR3 has 13 amino acids. The germline V gene encodes CDR1 MNHEY and CDR2 SMNVEV (reference sequence).

This clone counts as medium-sized (0.01 to 0.1%). The chain uses TRBV4-2 and TRBJ2-7; D is uncertain. Per the germline V gene, CDR1 is LGHNA and CDR2 is YNFKEQ. The CDR3 runs to 14 residues. The germline V and J ends were trimmed by 1 base and 1 base, with 8 bases remaining between them. The CDR3 nucleotides are TGTGCCAGCAGCCAAGTGGTGCAATCCTACGAGCAGTACTTC. Its protein is CASSQVVQSYEQYF.

The chain uses TRBV6-5 and TRBJ2-5; 10 bases line up with TRBD1. Germline V gives CDR1 MNHEY, CDR2 SVGAGI. CDR3 length: 14 residues. J lost 3 bases, V lost 7 bases, and 5 bases had no gene match. The CDR3 sequence is CASIWDRGKETQYF. CDR3 coding DNA: TGTGCCAGCATATGGGACAGGGGAAAAGAGACCCAGTACTTC.

The chain has TRBV6-4 and TRBJ1-1; D uncertain. The CDR3 is made up of 13 amino acids. Germline values: CDR1 MRHNA, CDR2 SNTAGT. Trimming cost V 3 bases and J 1 base, with 6 bases left between them. CDR3 DNA sequence: TGTGCCAGCAGTGAGAGCCCGAACACTGAAGCTTTCTTT. It translates to CASSESPNTEAFF.

This sequence joins TRBV27 and TRBJ1-1, with TRBD1 matching 9 bases. This CDR3 is 13 amino acids long. J lost 1 base, V lost 6 bases, and 0 bases had no gene match. Germline CDR1 MNHEY, CDR2 SMNVEV (reference sequence). CDR3 nucleotide sequence: TGTGCCAGCAGGGGACAGGGGAACACTGAAGCTTTCTTT. It is translated as CASRGQGNTEAFF.

The chain has TRBV24-1 and TRBJ2-7; 9 bases are shared with TRBD2. Germline V CDR1 and CDR2: KGHDR, SFDVKD. The CDR3 is 14 residues long. J was trimmed by 2 bases and V by 4 bases; bases with no gene match: 2. CDR3 bases: TGTGCCACCAGTGACGGCGGGAGGGCCTACGAGCAGTACTTC. It yields the protein CATSDGGRAYEQYF.

The DNA for the CDR3 is TGTGCCACCAGTGACGCGCGAGACTATGGCTACACCTTC. It yields the protein CATSDARDYGYTF. V gene TRBV24-1 combines with J gene TRBJ1-2, with D hard to call. The ends were cut back, 4 bases at V and 3 bases at J, with 8 bases in the middle. The CDR3 has 13 amino acids. Germline values: CDR1 KGHDR, CDR2 SFDVKD.

The V and J genes are TRBV5-6 and TRBJ2-7; 7 bases match TRBD1. The germline V gene encodes CDR1 SGHDT and CDR2 YYEEEE. The CDR3 spans 14 residues. The junction had 12 bases not matched to a gene; V was cut back by 5 bases and J by 7 bases. The CDR3 DNA sequence: TGTGCCAGCAGTTCTCGACAGGGCCCAGGGGAGCAGTACTTC. Translated, it gives CASSSRQGPGEQYF. The entire variable domain, with the rest obtained from reference TRBV5-6 and TRBJ2-7, is as follows: DAGVTQSPTHLIKTRGQQVTLRCSPKSGHDTVSWYQQALGQGPQFIFQYYEEEERQRGNFPDRFSGHQFPNYSSELNVNALLLGDSALYLCASSSRQGPGEQYFGPGTRLTVT.

This clone appeared once. The chain is built from TRBV7-2 and TRBJ2-7; no clear D. The germline gives CDR1 SGHTA, CDR2 FQGNSA. With 6 bases removed from V and 1 base from J, the gap between germline ends came to 7 bases. The CDR3 runs to 12 residues. The CDR3 DNA sequence: TGTGCCAGCAGTCCTTGGTCCTACGAGCAGTACTTC. Amino acid sequence: CASSPWSYEQYF.

The V and J genes are TRBV5-1 and TRBJ2-7; D is possibly TRBD1 (5 bases). The CDR3 spans 12 residues. Germline CDR1 is SGHRS and CDR2 is YFSETQ. Trimming left V 2 bases short and J 5 bases short, with 8 bases between. CDR3 amino acids: CASSFQGNEQYF. CDR3 coding DNA: TGCGCCAGCAGCTTCCAGGGTAACGAGCAGTACTTC. Looking up the rest from reference TRBV5-1 and TRBJ2-7 gives the full variable domain: KAGVTQTPRYLIKTRGQQVTLSCSPISGHRSVSWYQQTPGQGLQFLFEYFSETQRNKGNFPGRFSGRQFSNSRSEMNVSTLELGDSALYLCASSFQGNEQYFGPGTRLTVT.

This chain connects TRBV2 to TRBJ2-3, with D tentatively TRBD1 (5 bases). This CDR3 has 14 residues. V shed 6 bases and J shed 3 bases, with 13 bases lying between them. Germline values: CDR1 SNHLY, CDR2 FYNNEI. Here the CDR3 reads CASRQDPQTDTQYF. Here the CDR3 DNA reads TGTGCCAGCAGACAGGACCCCCAAACAGATACGCAGTATTTT.

This chain uses TRBV28 with TRBJ2-1, with D perhaps matching TRBD1 (6 bases). This CDR3 is 17 amino acids long. V dropped 8 bases and J dropped 1 base, with 21 bases sitting between them. Germline values: CDR1 MDHEN, CDR2 SYDVKM. The CDR3 reads CASQSRTGLGSYNEQFF. The CDR3 region has the DNA TGTGCCAGCCAATCTCGCACAGGGCTTGGGTCCTACAATGAGCAGTTCTTC.

The rearrangement links TRBV3-1 (or the pseudogene TRBV3-2) to TRBJ2-5; the match to TRBD2 covers 9 bases. The V gene's germline CDR1 is LGHDT and CDR2 YNNKEL (reference sequence). V was clipped by 4 bases and J by 2 bases; unmatched bases: 5. The CDR3 consists of 15 residues. The CDR3: CASSPGTSFQETQYF. In nucleotides, the CDR3 is TGTGCCAGCAGCCCCGGGACTAGCTTTCAAGAGACCCAGTACTTC.

The chain joins TRBV20-1 to TRBJ1-2, with no clear D. Germline CDR1 DFQATT, CDR2 SNEGSKA (reference sequence). The V end was cut by 3 bases, the J end by 1 base, with 6 bases between. This CDR3 comprises 12 residues. CDR3 nucleotide sequence: TGCAGTGCTAGTGGCAGTAACTATGGCTACACCTTC. It codes for CSASGSNYGYTF.

V and J are TRBV18 and TRBJ1-1; 7 bases are shared with TRBD1. From germline, CDR1 is KGHSH and CDR2 LQKENI. The CDR3 has 16 residues. V trimming: 1 base; J trimming: 7 bases; junction bases outside the gene matches: 12. The CDR3 sequence is CASSPQGAGGFDEAFF. The CDR3 DNA sequence: TGTGCCAGCTCACCACAAGGGGCAGGGGGGTTCGATGAAGCTTTCTTT.

The rearrangement uses TRBV2 and TRBJ1-5; TRBD1 might be the D (5 bases). The CDR3 runs to 15 residues. Looked up from germline, CDR1 is SNHLY and CDR2 is FYNNEI. Trimming removed 5 bases at V and 0 bases at J, with 11 bases between. The CDR3 nucleotides are TGTGCCAGCAGTTTCGAGCAGGGTAGCAATCAGCCCCAGCATTTT. This sequence encodes CASSFEQGSNQPQHF.

The V gene is TRBV5-1, the J gene TRBJ2-6; TRBD2 agrees at 7 bases. The CDR3 totals 18 residues. The V and J ends lost 4 bases and 0 bases, in that order; junction bases with no gene match: 10. CDR1 and CDR2 (germline): SGHRS, YFSETQ. The CDR3 DNA reads as TGCGCCAGCAGCCTGGTTTGGCGGGGGAGCTCTGGGGCCAACGTCCTGACTTTC. This codes for CASSLVWRGSSGANVLTF. The full variable domain, rest sourced from reference TRBV5-1 and TRBJ2-6, is KAGVTQTPRYLIKTRGQQVTLSCSPISGHRSVSWYQQTPGQGLQFLFEYFSETQRNKGNFPGRFSGRQFSNSRSEMNVSTLELGDSALYLCASSLVWRGSSGANVLTFGAGSRLTVL.

The chain recombines TRBV28 with TRBJ2-6; D remains unclear. Germline CDR1 is MDHEN and CDR2 is SYDVKM. The length of the CDR3 is 16 residues. V shed 4 bases and J shed 1 base, with 11 bases lying between them. CDR3 sequence reads: CASSSPTSSGANVLTF. Here the CDR3 DNA reads TGTGCCAGCAGTTCTCCTACATCGTCTGGGGCCAACGTCCTGACTTTC.

The J gene is TRBJ1-2, the V gene TRBV11-2; 8 bases agree with TRBD1. The CDR3 runs to 16 residues. Germline assignment: CDR1 SGHAT and CDR2 FQNNGV. V was pared by 6 bases and J by 0 bases, with 9 bases of the junction left unmatched. This CDR3 is CASSYRTGQANYGYTF. In DNA form, the CDR3 reads TGTGCCAGCAGTTACCGGACAGGGCAAGCTAACTATGGCTACACCTTC.